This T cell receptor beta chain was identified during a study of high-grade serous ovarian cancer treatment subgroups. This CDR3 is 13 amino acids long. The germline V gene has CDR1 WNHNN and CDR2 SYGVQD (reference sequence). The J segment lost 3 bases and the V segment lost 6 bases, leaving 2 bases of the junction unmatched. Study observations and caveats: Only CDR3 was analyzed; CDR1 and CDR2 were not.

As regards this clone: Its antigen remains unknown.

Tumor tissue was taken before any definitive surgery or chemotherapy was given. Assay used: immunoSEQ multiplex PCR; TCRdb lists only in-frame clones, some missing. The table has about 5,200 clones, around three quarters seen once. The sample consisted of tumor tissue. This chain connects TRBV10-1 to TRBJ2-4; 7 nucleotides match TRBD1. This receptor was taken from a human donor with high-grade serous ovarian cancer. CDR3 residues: CASSRDSKNIQYF. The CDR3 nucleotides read TGCGCCAGCAGCCGGGACAGCAAAAACATTCAGTACTTC.